One sample yielded the 3 T cell receptor beta chains listed below, sequenced in a study of regulatory T cells in long-lasting Graves disease. HTBI primers from iRepertoire and Arm-PCR of CDR3 regions yielded the TCR beta libraries. Using its own MiXCR run on the multiplex PCR reads, TCRdb lists one record per CDR3 protein. The sample lists some 440,000 distinct CDR3 sequences, roughly 20% occurring once. Indicated time point: persistent/refractory GD, antithyroid drugs over 5 years with positive TRAb. From RNA extracted from PBMCs, the TCR library was made. The material was peripheral blood mononuclear cells (PBMCs), obtained when the disease was refractory, from a patient treated with antithyroid drugs. The origin of the receptors is a female donor with Graves disease.

This chain uses TRBV6-2 or TRBV6-3 with TRBJ1-4; a possible D gene is TRBD1 (5 bases). Looked up from germline, CDR1 is MNHEY and CDR2 is SVGEGT. The V and J ends lost 5 bases and 11 bases respectively, with 18 bases between them. This CDR3 has 14 residues. CDR3: CASSESGTIKKLFF. The CDR3 DNA follows: TGTGCCAGCAGTGAATCGGGGACGATCAAGAAACTGTTTTTT.

This clonotype was counted many times. The chain employs TRBV3-1 and TRBJ2-7; D not certain. The CDR3 is 13 residues long. V was cut by 1 base and J by 0 bases, with 4 bases left in between. From germline, CDR1 is LGHDT and CDR2 YNNKEL (reference sequence). CDR3 sequence reads: CASSQVASYEQYF. The CDR3 DNA reads as TGTGCCAGCAGCCAAGTTGCCTCCTACGAGCAGTACTTC.

Turning to this clonotype: A read error may be the cause here, since a much bigger clone is one base away. The chain employs TRBV5-1 and TRBJ1-1, with 9 bases aligning to TRBD1. CDR1 is SGHRS, CDR2 YFSETQ, per germline. The CDR3 covers 15 residues. CDR3 sequence reads: CASSWGTGPNTGAFF. The CDR3 DNA reads as TGCGCCAGCAGCTGGGGGACAGGGCCGAACACTGGAGCTTTCTTT. Supplemented by reference TRBV5-1 and TRBJ1-1, the full variable domain reads KAGVTQTPRYLIKTRGQQVTLSCSPISGHRSVSWYQQTPGQGLQFLFEYFSETQRNKGNFPGRFSGRQFSNSRSEMNVSTLELGDSALYLCASSWGTGPNTGAFFGQGTRLTVV.